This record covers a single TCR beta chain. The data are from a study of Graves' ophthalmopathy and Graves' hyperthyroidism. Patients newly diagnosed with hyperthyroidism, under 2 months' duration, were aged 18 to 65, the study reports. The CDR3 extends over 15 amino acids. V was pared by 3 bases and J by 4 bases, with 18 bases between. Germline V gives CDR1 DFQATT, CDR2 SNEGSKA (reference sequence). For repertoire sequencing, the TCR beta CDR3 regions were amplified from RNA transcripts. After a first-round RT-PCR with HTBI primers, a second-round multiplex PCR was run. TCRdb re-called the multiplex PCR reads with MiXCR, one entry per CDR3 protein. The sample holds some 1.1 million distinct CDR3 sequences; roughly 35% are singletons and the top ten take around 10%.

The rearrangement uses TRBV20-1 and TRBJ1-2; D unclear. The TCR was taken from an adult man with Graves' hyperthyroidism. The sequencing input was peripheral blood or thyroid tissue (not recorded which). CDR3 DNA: TGCAGTGCTAGTGACCCCTTTGGTGGGTCCTATGGCTACACCTTC. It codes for CSASDPFGGSYGYTF.